A single sample is the source of the 2 T cell receptor beta chains below, sequenced in a study of T cells after yellow fever vaccination. TCRdb independently ran MiXCR on the 5' RACE reads; one entry per CDR3 protein. The profile shows some 350,000 distinct CDR3 sequences, about 4% of them singletons. Sequencing used PBMCs, obtained 5 days after the yellow fever booster vaccination. The receptor set was obtained from a man between 18 and 35 years old who received the YFV17D yellow fever vaccine.

This clonotype has a count of ten or more. The chain employs TRBV20-1 and TRBJ1-2; D uncertain. This CDR3 contains 13 residues. The germline gives CDR1 DFQATT, CDR2 SNEGSKA (reference sequence). The V and J ends lost 2 bases and 4 bases respectively, with 11 bases between them. The CDR3 DNA is TGCAGTGCTAGAACGGGCACCTTCTATGGCTACACCTTC. Amino acids: CSARTGTFYGYTF.

Only a few counts were recorded for this clonotype. The V gene is TRBV12-3 or TRBV12-4, the J gene TRBJ2-1, with TRBD1 identical over 7 bases. V was pared by 7 bases and J by 4 bases, with 10 bases of the junction left unmatched. CDR3 length: 15 residues. The CDR3 DNA reads as TGTGCCAGCACCACCTCGGGACAGTCATACAATGAGCAGTTCTTC. It translates to CASTTSGQSYNEQFF.